A selection of T cell receptor beta chains follows, all from one sample in a study of T-cell reconstitution after alpha-beta-depleted transplantation in children. TCRdb reprocessed the PCR reads via MiXCR and lists one record per CDR3 protein. The sample lists hundreds of thousands of distinct CDR3 sequences, 15% to 20% seen once, with approximately 28% in the top ten. This sample comprised PBMCs, mostly from graft donor cells, obtained 360 days after TCRalphabeta/CD19-depleted stem cell transplant. The origin of the receptors is a boy in the first two years of life who had a stem cell transplant for Wiskott-Aldrich syndrome, so the T cells may come from the graft donor. The CDR3 runs from the conserved cysteine through the conserved F or W. Fields, in order: D gene, J gene, V gene, clone size, CDR3 protein, CDR3 DNA. A D gene is named only where the DNA matches it firmly. Part of the rows lack a size; the others show once, few, many or a class for expanded clones.

d_gene: NA; j_gene: TRBJ2-1; v_gene: TRBV5-8; abundance: few; CDR3aa: CASSSNSWGNEQFF; CDR3nt: TGTGCCAGCAGCTCTAACTCCTGGGGCAATGAGCAGTTCTTC
d_gene: TRBD2; j_gene: TRBJ2-3; v_gene: TRBV13; abundance: NA; CDR3aa: CASSLKTSGISTDTQYF; CDR3nt: TGTGCCAGCAGTCTCAAAACTAGCGGAATAAGCACAGATACGCAGTATTTT
d_gene: NA; j_gene: TRBJ1-6; v_gene: TRBV2; abundance: NA; CDR3aa: CASKRQNNSPLHF; CDR3nt: TGTGCCAGCAAGCGGCAGAATAATTCACCCCTCCACTTT
d_gene: TRBD2; j_gene: TRBJ2-3; v_gene: TRBV12-3/TRBV12-4; abundance: NA; CDR3aa: CASSLGGGLTDTQYF; CDR3nt: TGTGCCAGCAGTTTGGGGGGGGGGTTGACAGATACGCAGTATTTT
d_gene: NA; j_gene: TRBJ1-5; v_gene: TRBV18; abundance: NA; CDR3aa: CASSPGTNQPQHF; CDR3nt: TGTGCCAGCTCACCAGGGACAAATCAGCCCCAGCATTTT
d_gene: NA; j_gene: TRBJ1-6; v_gene: TRBV6-5; abundance: few; CDR3aa: CASSFQGAGPLHF; CDR3nt: TGTGCCAGCAGTTTTCAGGGTGCAGGACCCCTCCACTTT
d_gene: NA; j_gene: TRBJ2-1; v_gene: TRBV7-9; abundance: few; CDR3aa: CASSSSGFHSYNEQFF; CDR3nt: TGTGCCAGCAGCTCCAGCGGATTCCACTCCTACAATGAGCAGTTCTTC
d_gene: NA; j_gene: TRBJ2-7; v_gene: TRBV7-8; abundance: NA; CDR3aa: CASSPQRLSSYEQYF; CDR3nt: TGTGCCAGCAGCCCCCAGAGGTTAAGCTCCTACGAGCAGTACTTC
d_gene: TRBD2; j_gene: TRBJ2-5; v_gene: TRBV7-8; abundance: few; CDR3aa: CASSYGLAGASGETQYF; CDR3nt: TGTGCCAGCAGCTACGGACTAGCGGGAGCGTCAGGGGAGACCCAGTACTTC
d_gene: NA; j_gene: TRBJ1-2; v_gene: TRBV12-3/TRBV12-4; abundance: NA; CDR3aa: CASSWGGGKSISGYTF; CDR3nt: TGTGCCAGCAGTTGGGGCGGGGGAAAATCCATATCTGGCTACACCTTC
d_gene: NA; j_gene: TRBJ1-4; v_gene: TRBV7-9; abundance: few; CDR3aa: CARGLKLFF; CDR3nt: TGTGCCAGGGGATTAAAACTGTTTTTT
d_gene: NA; j_gene: TRBJ1-2; v_gene: TRBV12-3/TRBV12-4; abundance: few; CDR3aa: CASSLGVVGTSGYTF; CDR3nt: TGTGCCAGCAGTTTAGGCGTAGTGGGGACGAGCGGCTACACCTTC
d_gene: NA; j_gene: TRBJ1-2; v_gene: TRBV15; abundance: NA; CDR3aa: CATSRDNEDGYTF; CDR3nt: TGTGCCACCAGCAGAGATAATGAGGATGGCTACACCTTC
d_gene: NA; j_gene: TRBJ2-7; v_gene: TRBV18; abundance: NA; CDR3aa: CASSPRDLYEQYF; CDR3nt: TGTGCCAGCTCACCAAGGGACTTATACGAGCAGTACTTC
d_gene: TRBD1; j_gene: TRBJ2-1; v_gene: TRBV5-1; abundance: few; CDR3aa: CASSLTGGAYNEQFF; CDR3nt: TGCGCCAGCAGCCTGACAGGGGGCGCCTACAATGAGCAGTTCTTC
d_gene: TRBD1; j_gene: TRBJ2-1; v_gene: TRBV15; abundance: few; CDR3aa: CATSSGTAYNEQFF; CDR3nt: TGTGCCACCAGCAGCGGGACAGCATACAATGAGCAGTTCTTC
d_gene: TRBD2; j_gene: TRBJ2-1; v_gene: TRBV20-1; abundance: NA; CDR3aa: CSSSGNHNEQFF; CDR3nt: TGCAGCTCTAGCGGGAATCACAATGAGCAGTTCTTC
d_gene: NA; j_gene: TRBJ1-5; v_gene: TRBV20-1; abundance: few; CDR3aa: CSATPPYSNQPQHF; CDR3nt: TGCAGTGCTACTCCACCGTATAGCAATCAGCCCCAGCATTTT
d_gene: NA; j_gene: TRBJ2-7; v_gene: TRBV5-1; abundance: NA; CDR3aa: CASSGGPNYEQYF; CDR3nt: TGCGCCAGCAGTGGGGGGCCCAACTACGAGCAGTACTTC
d_gene: NA; j_gene: TRBJ2-7; v_gene: TRBV2; abundance: few; CDR3aa: CASSEERLGDVLYEQYF; CDR3nt: TGTGCCAGCAGTGAAGAAAGGCTCGGGGACGTACTCTACGAGCAGTACTTC
d_gene: NA; j_gene: TRBJ2-1; v_gene: TRBV28; abundance: few; CDR3aa: CASSLVLTEQFF; CDR3nt: TGTGCCAGCAGTTTAGTTTTGACTGAGCAGTTCTTC
d_gene: NA; j_gene: TRBJ2-7; v_gene: TRBV5-1; abundance: NA; CDR3aa: CASSAGPGGTYEQYF; CDR3nt: TGCGCCAGCAGCGCCGGTCCTGGTGGGACCTACGAGCAGTACTTC
d_gene: NA; j_gene: TRBJ2-1; v_gene: TRBV24-1; abundance: NA; CDR3aa: CATKGLGENEQFF; CDR3nt: TGTGCCACCAAAGGTTTGGGCGAGAATGAGCAGTTCTTC
d_gene: NA; j_gene: TRBJ2-7; v_gene: TRBV29-1; abundance: NA; CDR3aa: CSVASIGQKSYEQYF; CDR3nt: TGCAGCGTTGCTTCAATTGGACAGAAGTCCTACGAGCAGTACTTC